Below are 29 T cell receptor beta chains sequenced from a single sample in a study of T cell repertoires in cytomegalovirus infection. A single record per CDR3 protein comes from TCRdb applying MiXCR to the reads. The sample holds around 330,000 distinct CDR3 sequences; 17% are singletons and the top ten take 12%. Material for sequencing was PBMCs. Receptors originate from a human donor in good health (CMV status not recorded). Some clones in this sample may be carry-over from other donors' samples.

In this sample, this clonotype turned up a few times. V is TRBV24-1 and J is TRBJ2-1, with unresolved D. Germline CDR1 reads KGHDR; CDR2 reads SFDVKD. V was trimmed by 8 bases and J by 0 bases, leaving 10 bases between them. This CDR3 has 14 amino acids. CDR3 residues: CATTVLSSYNEQFF. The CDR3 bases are TGTGCCACCACCGTACTGAGCTCCTACAATGAGCAGTTCTTC.

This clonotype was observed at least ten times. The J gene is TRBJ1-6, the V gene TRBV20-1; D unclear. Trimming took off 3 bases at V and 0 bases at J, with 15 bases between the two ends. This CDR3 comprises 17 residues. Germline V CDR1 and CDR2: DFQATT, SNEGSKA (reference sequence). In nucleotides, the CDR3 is TGCAGTGCTAGCGCAGGCCGAAAAAGCTCCTATAATTCACCCCTCCACTTT. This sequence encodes CSASAGRKSSYNSPLHF.

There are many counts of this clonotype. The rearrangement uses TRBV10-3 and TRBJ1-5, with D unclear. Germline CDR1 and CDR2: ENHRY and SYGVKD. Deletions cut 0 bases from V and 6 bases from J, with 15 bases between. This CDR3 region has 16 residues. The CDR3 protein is CAISESVGVIGQPQHF. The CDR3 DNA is TGTGCCATCAGTGAGTCAGTGGGTGTTATCGGTCAGCCCCAGCATTTT.

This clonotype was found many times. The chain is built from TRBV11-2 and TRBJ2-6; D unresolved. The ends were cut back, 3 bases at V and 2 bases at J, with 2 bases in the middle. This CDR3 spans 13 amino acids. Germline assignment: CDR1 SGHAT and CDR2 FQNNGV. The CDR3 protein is CASSFTGANVLTF. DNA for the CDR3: TGTGCCAGCAGCTTTACTGGGGCCAACGTCCTGACTTTC.

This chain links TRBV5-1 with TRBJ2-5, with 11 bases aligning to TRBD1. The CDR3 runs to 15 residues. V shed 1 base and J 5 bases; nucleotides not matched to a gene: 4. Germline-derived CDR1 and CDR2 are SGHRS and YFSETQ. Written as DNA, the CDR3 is TGCGCCAGCAGCTTGACGGGACAGGGGGTCGAGACCCAGTACTTC. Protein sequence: CASSLTGQGVETQYF.

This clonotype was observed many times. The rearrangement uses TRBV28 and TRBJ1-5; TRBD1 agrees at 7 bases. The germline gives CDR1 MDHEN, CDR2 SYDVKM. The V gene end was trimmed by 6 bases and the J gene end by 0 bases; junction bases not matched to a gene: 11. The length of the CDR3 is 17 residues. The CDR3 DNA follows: TGTGCCAGCAGCCCTGTTGGCAGGGGGAATAGCAATCAGCCCCAGCATTTT. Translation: CASSPVGRGNSNQPQHF.

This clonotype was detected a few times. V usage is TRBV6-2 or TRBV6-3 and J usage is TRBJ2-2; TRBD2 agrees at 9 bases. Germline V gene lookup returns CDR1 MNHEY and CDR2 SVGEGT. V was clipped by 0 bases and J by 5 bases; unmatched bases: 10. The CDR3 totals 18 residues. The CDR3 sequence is CASSYSGLAGIRTGELFF. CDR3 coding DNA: TGTGCCAGCAGTTACTCCGGGCTAGCGGGGATCAGGACCGGGGAGCTGTTTTTT.

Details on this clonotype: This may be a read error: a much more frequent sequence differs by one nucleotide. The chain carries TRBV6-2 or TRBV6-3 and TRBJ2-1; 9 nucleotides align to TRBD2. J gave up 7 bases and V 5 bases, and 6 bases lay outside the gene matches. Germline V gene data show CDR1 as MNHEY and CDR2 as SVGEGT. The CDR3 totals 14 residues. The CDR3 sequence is CASSPPGLANEQFF. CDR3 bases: TGTGCCAGCAGTCCCCCGGGACTAGCAAATGAGCAGTTCTTC.

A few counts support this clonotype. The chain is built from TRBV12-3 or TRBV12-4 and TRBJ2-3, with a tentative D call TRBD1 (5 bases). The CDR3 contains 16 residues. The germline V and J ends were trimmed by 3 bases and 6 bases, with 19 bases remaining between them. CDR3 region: CASSLWQGAGRDTQYF. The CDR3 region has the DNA TGTGCCAGCAGTTTGTGGCAAGGGGCAGGAAGGGATACGCAGTATTTT.

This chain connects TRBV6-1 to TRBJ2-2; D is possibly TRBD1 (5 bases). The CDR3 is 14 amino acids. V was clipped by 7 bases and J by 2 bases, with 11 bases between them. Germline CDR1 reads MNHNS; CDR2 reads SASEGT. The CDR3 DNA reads TGTGCCAGCAAAGCAGGGAAAAACACCGGGGAGCTGTTTTTT. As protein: CASKAGKNTGELFF.

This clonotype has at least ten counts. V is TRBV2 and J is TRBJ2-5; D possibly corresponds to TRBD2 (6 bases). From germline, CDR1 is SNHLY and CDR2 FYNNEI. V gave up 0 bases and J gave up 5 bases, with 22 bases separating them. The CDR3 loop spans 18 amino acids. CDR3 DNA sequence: TGTGCCAGCAGTGAAGCGGTTCGGCAGGGAGGTTTTGGGGAGACCCAGTACTTC. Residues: CASSEAVRQGGFGETQYF. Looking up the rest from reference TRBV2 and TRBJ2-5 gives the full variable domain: EPEVTQTPSHQVTQMGQEVILRCVPISNHLYFYWYRQILGQKVEFLVSFYNNEISEKSEIFDDQFSVERPDGSNFTLKIRSTKLEDSAMYFCASSEAVRQGGFGETQYFGPGTRLLVL.

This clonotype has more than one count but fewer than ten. The DNA for the CDR3 is TGCGCCAGCAGCCAAGAAGTAATTGGGACAGGGGTATTTGGTGAGCAGTTCTTC. Protein product: CASSQEVIGTGVFGEQFF. This chain uses TRBV4-1 with TRBJ2-1, with TRBD1 matching over 10 bases. In germline, CDR1 is MGHRA, CDR2 YSYEKL. This CDR3 has 18 amino acids. With 0 bases clipped from V and 9 bases from J, the junction kept 14 bases outside the gene matches.

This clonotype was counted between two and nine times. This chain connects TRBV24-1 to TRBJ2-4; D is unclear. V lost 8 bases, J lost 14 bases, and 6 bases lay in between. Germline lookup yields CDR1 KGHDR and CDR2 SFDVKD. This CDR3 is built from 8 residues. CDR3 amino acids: CATNIKYF. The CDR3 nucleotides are TGTGCCACCAACATAAAGTACTTC.

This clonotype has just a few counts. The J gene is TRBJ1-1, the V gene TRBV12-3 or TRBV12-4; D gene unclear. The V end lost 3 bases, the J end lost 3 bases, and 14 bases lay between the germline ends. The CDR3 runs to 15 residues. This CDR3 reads CASSFLGAGDTEAFF. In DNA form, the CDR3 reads TGTGCCAGCAGTTTTCTAGGTGCTGGAGACACTGAAGCTTTCTTT.

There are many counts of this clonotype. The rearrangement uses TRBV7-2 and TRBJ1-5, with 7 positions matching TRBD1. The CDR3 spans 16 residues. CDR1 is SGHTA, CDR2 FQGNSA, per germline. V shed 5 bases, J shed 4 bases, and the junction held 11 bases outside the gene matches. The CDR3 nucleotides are TGTGCCAGCAGCCGGGACAGTCTCCCACCGAATCAGCCCCAGCATTTT. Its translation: CASSRDSLPPNQPQHF.

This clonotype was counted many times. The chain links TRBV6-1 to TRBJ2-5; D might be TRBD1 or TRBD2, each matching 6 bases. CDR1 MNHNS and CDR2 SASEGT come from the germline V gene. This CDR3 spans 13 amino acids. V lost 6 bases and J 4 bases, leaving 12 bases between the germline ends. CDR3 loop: CASRRDIRETQYF. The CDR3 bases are TGTGCCAGCAGGCGGGACATTAGAGAGACCCAGTACTTC.

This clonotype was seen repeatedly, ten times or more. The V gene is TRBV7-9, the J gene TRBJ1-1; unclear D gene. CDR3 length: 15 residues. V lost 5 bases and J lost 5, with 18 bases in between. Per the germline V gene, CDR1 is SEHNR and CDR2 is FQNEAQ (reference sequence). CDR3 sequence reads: CASSVSGSWRTEAFF. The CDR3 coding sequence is TGTGCCAGCAGCGTATCGGGGTCCTGGAGGACTGAAGCTTTCTTT.

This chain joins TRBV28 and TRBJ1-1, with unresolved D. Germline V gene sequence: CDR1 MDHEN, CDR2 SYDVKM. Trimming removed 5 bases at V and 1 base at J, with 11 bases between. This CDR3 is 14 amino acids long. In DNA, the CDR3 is TGTGCCAGCAGTCAGACCCGGGGGAACACTGAAGCTTTCTTT. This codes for CASSQTRGNTEAFF. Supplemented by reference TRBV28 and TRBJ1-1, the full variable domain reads DVKVTQSSRYLVKRTGEKVFLECVQDMDHENMFWYRQDPGLGLRLIYFSYDVKMKEKGDIPEGYSVSREKKERFSLILESASTNQTSMYLCASSQTRGNTEAFFGQGTRLTVV.

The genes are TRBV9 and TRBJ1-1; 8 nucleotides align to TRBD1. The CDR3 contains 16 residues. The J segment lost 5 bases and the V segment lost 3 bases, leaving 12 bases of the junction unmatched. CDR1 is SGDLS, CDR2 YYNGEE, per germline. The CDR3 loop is CASSGGLDRGNTEAFF. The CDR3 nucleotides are TGTGCCAGCAGCGGGGGACTCGACAGGGGTAATACTGAAGCTTTCTTT.

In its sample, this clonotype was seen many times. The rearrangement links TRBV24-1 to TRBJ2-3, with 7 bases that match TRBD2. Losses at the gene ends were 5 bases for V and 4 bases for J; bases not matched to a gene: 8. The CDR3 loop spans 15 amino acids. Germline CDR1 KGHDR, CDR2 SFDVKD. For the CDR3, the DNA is TGTGCCACCAGTGCTAGCGGAGAGAGTTCAGATACGCAGTATTTT. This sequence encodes CATSASGESSDTQYF.

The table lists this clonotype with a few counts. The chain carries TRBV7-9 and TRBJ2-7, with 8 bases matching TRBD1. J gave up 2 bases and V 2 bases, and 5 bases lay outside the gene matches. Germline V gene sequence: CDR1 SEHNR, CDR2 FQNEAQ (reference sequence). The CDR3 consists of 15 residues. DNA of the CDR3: TGTGCCAGCAGCTTAAGGACAGGGAATACCTACGAGCAGTACTTC. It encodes CASSLRTGNTYEQYF.

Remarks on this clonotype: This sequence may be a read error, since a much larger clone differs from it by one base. CDR3 coding DNA: TGTGCCAGCAGCTTAGAGGGCAGAACCGAGCAGTACTTC. The encoded protein is CASSLEGRTEQYF. The chain joins TRBV7-2 to TRBJ2-7, with unresolved D. CDR1 is SGHTA, CDR2 FQGNSA, per germline. The CDR3 covers 13 residues. Trimming pared 1 base from V and 6 bases from J, leaving 10 bases between.

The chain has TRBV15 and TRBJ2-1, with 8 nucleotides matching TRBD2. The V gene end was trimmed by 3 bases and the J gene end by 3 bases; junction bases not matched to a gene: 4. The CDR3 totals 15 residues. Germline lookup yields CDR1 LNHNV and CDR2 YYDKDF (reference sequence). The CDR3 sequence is CATSREAGGYNEQFF. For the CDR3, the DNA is TGTGCCACCAGCAGGGAGGCGGGGGGCTACAATGAGCAGTTCTTC.

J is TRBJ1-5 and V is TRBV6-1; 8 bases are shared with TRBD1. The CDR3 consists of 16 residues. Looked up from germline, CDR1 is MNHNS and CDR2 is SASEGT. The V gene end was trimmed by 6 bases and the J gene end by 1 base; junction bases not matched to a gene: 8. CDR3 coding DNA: TGTGCCAGCAGAACTGGACAGGGTGGGAGCAATCAGCCCCAGCATTTT. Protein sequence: CASRTGQGGSNQPQHF.

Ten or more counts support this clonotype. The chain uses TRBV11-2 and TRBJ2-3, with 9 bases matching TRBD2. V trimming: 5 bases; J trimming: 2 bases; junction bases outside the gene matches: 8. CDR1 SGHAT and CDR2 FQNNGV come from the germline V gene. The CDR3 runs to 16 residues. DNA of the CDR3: TGTGCCAGCAGCACCGGACTAGCGAGTTACACAGATACGCAGTATTTT. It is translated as CASSTGLASYTDTQYF.

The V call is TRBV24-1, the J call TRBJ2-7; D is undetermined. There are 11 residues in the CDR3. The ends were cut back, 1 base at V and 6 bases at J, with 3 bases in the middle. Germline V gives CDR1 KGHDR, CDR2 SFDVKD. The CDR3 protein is CATSDFAEQYF. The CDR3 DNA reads TGTGCCACCAGTGATTTCGCCGAGCAGTACTTC.

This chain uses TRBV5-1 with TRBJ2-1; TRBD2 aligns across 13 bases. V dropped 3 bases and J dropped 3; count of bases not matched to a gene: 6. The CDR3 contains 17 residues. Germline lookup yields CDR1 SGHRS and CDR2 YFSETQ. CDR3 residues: CASSSGLAGAFYNEQFF. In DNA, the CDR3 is TGCGCCAGCAGCTCCGGACTAGCGGGGGCGTTCTACAATGAGCAGTTCTTC.

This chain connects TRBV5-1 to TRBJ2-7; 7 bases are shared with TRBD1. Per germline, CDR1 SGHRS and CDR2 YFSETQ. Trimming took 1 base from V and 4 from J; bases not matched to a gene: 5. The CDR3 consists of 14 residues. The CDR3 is CASSLRDSEYEQYF. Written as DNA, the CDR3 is TGCGCCAGCAGCTTGCGGGACAGTGAATACGAGCAGTACTTC.

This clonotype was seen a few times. The CDR3 DNA reads as TGTGCCAGCACCTTCGGGGGGCTTGGCTACACCTTC. Protein product: CASTFGGLGYTF. The chain carries TRBV25-1 and TRBJ1-2; tentative D call: TRBD1 (6 bases). CDR3 length equals 12 residues. Trimming took 7 bases from V and 7 from J, leaving 13 bases between them. Germline V gene data show CDR1 as MGHDK and CDR2 as SYGVNS.